The clone carrying this T cell receptor (beta chain) was picked up a small number of times. Germline V lookup: CDR1 KGHDR, CDR2 SFDVKD. With V trimmed by 2 bases and J by 6 bases, 5 bases remained unmatched. CDR3 size: 16 residues. Thyroid surgery took place with no prior treatment in any patient. This entry comes from a study of metastatic and nonmetastatic thyroid tumors. TCRdb re-called the PCR reads via MiXCR. The table shows around 20,000 clones, with about 30% occurring only once. The sample taken for sequencing was blood. This receptor was obtained from a female donor with papillary thyroid cancer or a benign thyroid nodule (not recorded which). Some clones in this sample may be carry-over from other donors' samples. The chain couples TRBV24-1 to TRBJ2-1, with TRBD2 identical over 11 bases. Here the CDR3 reads CATSDSHSGRGNEQFF. DNA for the CDR3: TGTGCCACCAGTGATTCGCATAGCGGGAGGGGCAATGAGCAGTTCTTC.